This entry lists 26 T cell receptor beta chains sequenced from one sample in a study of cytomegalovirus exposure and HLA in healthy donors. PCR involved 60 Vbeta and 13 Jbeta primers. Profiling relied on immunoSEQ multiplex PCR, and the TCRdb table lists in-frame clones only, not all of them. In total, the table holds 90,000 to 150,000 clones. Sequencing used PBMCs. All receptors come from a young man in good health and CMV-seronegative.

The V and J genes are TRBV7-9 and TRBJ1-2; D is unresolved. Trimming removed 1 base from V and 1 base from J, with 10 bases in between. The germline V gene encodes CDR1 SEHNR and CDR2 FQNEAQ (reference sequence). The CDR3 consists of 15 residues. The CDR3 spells CASSLGPTVNYGYTF. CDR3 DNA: TGTGCCAGCAGCTTAGGTCCCACAGTTAACTATGGCTACACCTTC.

The CDR3 loop reads CASSITGQGSEAFF. The CDR3 DNA sequence: TGTGCCAGCTCAATTACGGGACAGGGGTCTGAAGCTTTCTTT. The chain is built from TRBV18 and TRBJ1-1; 10 positions match TRBD1. The J segment lost 6 bases and the V segment lost 5 bases, leaving 6 bases of the junction unmatched. The CDR3 loop spans 14 amino acids. Germline V CDR1 and CDR2: KGHSH, LQKENI.

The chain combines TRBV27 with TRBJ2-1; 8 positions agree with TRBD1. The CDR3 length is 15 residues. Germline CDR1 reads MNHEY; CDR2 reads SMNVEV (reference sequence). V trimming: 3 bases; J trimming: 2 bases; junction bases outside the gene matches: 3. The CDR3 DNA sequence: TGTGCCAGCAGTTTTACAGGGGGACCCTACAATGAGCAGTTCTTC. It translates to CASSFTGGPYNEQFF.

CDR3 protein: CASSQADQPQHF. In DNA, the CDR3 is TGTGCCAGCAGCCAAGCGGATCAGCCCCAGCATTTT. The chain joins TRBV7-9 to TRBJ1-5; D call uncertain. This CDR3 spans 12 amino acids. The V end lost 5 bases, the J end lost 5 bases, and 7 bases lay between the germline ends. CDR1 is SEHNR and CDR2 is FQNEAQ in the germline V gene (reference sequence).

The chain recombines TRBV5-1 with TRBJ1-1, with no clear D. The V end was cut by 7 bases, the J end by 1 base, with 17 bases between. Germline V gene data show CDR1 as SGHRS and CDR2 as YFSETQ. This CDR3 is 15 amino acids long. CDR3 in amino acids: CASSVQANPNTEAFF. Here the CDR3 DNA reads TGCGCCAGCTCCGTTCAGGCTAACCCGAACACTGAAGCTTTCTTT.

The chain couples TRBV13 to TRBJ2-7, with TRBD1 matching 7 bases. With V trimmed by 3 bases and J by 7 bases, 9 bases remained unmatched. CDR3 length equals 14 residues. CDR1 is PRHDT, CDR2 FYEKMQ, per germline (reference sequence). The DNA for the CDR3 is TGTGCCAGCAGCTTCGCGACAGGGATTTTGGAGCAGTACTTC. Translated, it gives CASSFATGILEQYF.

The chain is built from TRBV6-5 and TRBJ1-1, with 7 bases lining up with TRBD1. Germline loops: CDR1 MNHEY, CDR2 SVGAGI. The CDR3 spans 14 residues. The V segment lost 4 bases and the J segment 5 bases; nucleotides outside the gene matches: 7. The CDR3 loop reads CASSLDRVRTEAFF. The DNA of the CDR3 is TGTGCCAGCAGTTTAGACAGGGTTCGGACTGAAGCTTTCTTT.

CDR3 in DNA: TGTGCCTGGAATGCGGGAATCCAAGAGACCCAGTACTTC. Translated, it gives CAWNAGIQETQYF. The chain uses TRBV30 and TRBJ2-5, with D possibly matching TRBD2 (6 bases). The V end was cut by 4 bases, the J end by 1 base, with 10 bases between. The germline gives CDR1 GTSNPN, CDR2 SVGIG (reference sequence). CDR3 length: 13 residues.

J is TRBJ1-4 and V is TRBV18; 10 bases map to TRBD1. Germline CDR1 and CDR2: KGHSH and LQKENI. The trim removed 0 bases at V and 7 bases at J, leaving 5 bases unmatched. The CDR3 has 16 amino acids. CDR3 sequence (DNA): TGTGCCAGCTCACCACCGGGACAGGGGATTTCTGAAAAACTGTTTTTT. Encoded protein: CASSPPGQGISEKLFF.

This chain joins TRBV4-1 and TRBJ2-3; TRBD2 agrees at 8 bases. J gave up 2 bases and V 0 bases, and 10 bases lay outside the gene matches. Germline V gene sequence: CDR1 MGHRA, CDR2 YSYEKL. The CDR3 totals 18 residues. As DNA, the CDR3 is TGCGCCAGCAGCCAAGAACCGTTGGCGGGGGGATCCACAGATACGCAGTATTTT. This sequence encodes CASSQEPLAGGSTDTQYF.

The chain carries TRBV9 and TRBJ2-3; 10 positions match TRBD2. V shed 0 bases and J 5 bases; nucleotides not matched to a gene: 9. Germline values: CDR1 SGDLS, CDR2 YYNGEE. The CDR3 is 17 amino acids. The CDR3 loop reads CASSVGLAGVIRDTQYF. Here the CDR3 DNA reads TGTGCCAGCAGCGTAGGGCTAGCGGGGGTTATCCGAGATACGCAGTATTTT.

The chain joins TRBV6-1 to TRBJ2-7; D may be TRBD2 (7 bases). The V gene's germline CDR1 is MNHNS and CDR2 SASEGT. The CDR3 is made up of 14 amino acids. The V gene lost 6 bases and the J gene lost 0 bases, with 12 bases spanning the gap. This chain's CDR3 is CASSQRGASYEQYF. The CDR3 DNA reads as TGTGCCAGCAGCCAACGGGGGGCCTCCTACGAGCAGTACTTC.

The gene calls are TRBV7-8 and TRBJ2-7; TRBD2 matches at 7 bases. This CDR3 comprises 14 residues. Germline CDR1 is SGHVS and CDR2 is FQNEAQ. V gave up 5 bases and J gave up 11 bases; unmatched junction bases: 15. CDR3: CASSVSSGATREYF. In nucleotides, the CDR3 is TGTGCCAGCAGCGTCTCTAGCGGCGCCACCCGCGAGTACTTC.

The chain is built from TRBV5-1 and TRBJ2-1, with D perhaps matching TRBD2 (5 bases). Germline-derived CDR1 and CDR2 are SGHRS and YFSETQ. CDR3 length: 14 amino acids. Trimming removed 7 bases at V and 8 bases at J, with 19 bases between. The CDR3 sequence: CASGLGGPGDEQFF. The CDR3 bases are TGCGCCAGCGGACTGGGCGGCCCGGGCGATGAGCAGTTCTTC.

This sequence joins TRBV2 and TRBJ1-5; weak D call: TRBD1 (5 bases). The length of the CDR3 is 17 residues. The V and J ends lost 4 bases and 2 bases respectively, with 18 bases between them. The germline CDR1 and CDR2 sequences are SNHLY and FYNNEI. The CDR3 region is CASSAGLGGRGNQPQHF. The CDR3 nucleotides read TGTGCCAGCAGTGCTGGGCTCGGGGGGAGGGGCAATCAGCCCCAGCATTTT.

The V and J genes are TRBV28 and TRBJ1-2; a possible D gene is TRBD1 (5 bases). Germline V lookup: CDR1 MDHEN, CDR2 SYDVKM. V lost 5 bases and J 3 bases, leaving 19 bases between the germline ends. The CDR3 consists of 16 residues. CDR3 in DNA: TGTGCCAGCAGTACCCTCTGGGTCGGACAACACTATGGCTACACCTTC. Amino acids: CASSTLWVGQHYGYTF.

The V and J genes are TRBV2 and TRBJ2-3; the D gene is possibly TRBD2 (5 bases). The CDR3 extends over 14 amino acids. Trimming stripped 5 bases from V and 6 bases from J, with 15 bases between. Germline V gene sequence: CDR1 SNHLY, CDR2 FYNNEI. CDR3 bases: TGTGCCAGCAGTCGGACTCCCAGGATGGATACGCAGTATTTT. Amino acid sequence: CASSRTPRMDTQYF.

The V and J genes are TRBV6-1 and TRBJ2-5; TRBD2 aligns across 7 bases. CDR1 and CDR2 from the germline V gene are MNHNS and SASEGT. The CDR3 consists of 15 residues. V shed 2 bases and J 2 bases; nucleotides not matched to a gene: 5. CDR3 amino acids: CASSEPGLDQETQYF. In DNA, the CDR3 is TGTGCCAGCAGTGAACCTGGACTAGATCAAGAGACCCAGTACTTC.

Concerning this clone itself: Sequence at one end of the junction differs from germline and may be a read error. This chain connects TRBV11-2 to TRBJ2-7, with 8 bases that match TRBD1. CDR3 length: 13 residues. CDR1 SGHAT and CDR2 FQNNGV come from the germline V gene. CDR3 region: CASSLGTGYQQYF. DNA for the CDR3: TGTGCCAGCAGCTTGGGGACAGGCTACCAGCAGTACTTC.

CDR3 in amino acids: CASRRTGTTEAFF. The CDR3 DNA reads TGCGCCAGCAGACGGACAGGGACCACTGAAGCTTTCTTT. This sequence joins TRBV10-1 and TRBJ1-1; 8 bases fit TRBD1. CDR3 size: 13 residues. The germline V gene has CDR1 WNHNN and CDR2 SYGVQD (reference sequence). After removal of 6 bases from V and 4 bases from J, the junction contained 4 bases not matched to a gene.

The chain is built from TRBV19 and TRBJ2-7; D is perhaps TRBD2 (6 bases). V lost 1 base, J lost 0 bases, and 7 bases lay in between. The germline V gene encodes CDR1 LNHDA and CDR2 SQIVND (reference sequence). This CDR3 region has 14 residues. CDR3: CASSIGRASYEQYF. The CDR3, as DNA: TGTGCCAGTAGTATAGGGAGGGCCTCCTACGAGCAGTACTTC.

The CDR3 sequence: CASSSSDREEQYF. The CDR3 nucleotides are TGTGCCAGCAGCTCCTCCGACAGGGAAGAGCAGTACTTC. The chain has TRBV7-9 and TRBJ2-7; 7 bases map to TRBD1. J gave up 7 bases and V 4 bases, and 7 bases lay outside the gene matches. Germline V gene data show CDR1 as SEHNR and CDR2 as FQNEAQ (reference sequence). The CDR3 is 13 residues long.

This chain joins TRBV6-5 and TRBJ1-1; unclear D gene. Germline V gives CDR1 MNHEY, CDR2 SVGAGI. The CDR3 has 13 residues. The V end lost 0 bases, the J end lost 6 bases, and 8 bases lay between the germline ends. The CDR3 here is CASSYSLGAEAFF. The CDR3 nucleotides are TGTGCCAGCAGTTACTCCTTAGGAGCTGAAGCTTTCTTT.

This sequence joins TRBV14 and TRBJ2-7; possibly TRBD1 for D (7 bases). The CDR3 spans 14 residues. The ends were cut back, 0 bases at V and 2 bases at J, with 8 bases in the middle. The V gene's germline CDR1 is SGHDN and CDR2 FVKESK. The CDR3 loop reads CASSQDRGAYEQYF. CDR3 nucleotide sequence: TGTGCCAGCAGCCAAGACAGGGGGGCCTACGAGCAGTACTTC.

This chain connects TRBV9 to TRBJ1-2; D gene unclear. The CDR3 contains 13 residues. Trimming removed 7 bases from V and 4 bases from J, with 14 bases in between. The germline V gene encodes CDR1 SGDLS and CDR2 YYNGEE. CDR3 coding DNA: TGTGCCAGCGCCGGCGGGTCCCCCTATGGCTACACCTTC. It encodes CASAGGSPYGYTF.

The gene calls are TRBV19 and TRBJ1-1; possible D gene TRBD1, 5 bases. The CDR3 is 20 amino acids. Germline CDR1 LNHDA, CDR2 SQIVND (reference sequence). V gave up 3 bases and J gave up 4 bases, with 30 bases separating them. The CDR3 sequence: CASSIGAESTASGRFTEAFF. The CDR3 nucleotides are TGTGCCAGTAGTATTGGGGCGGAGAGCACCGCGAGCGGGCGGTTCACTGAAGCTTTCTTT.